The count of the clone carrying this T cell receptor beta chain is one. This specimen belongs to a study of shared clonotypes between healthy human individuals. Trimming stripped 4 bases from V and 2 bases from J, with 7 bases between. Germline CDR1 reads SNHLY; CDR2 reads FYNNEI. This CDR3 region has 13 residues. Sequenced by immunoSEQ multiplex PCR; TCRdb stores in-frame clones only, minus some. The sample lists approximately 2.5 million clones; around nine tenths were seen once. The genes are TRBV2 and TRBJ2-3; a possible D gene is TRBD1 (6 bases). The sequenced sample consisted of naive CD4+ T cells sorted from blood. The sample's subset: CD45RA+ positively selected. The receptor was derived from a man aged 18 to 35 in good health. In DNA form, the CDR3 reads TGTGCCAGCAGTGGACAGGCCACAGATACGCAGTATTTT. As protein: CASSGQATDTQYF.